Following are 28 T cell receptor beta chains from one sample sequenced in a study of blood T cell repertoires in COVID-19. Profiled with immunoSEQ multiplex PCR; TCRdb holds only in-frame clones, not every one. This sample carries around 270,000 clones, about 85% of them seen once, and the ten largest clones take roughly 0.87%. Sequenced sample: peripheral blood. These receptor sequences come from a human donor with COVID-19, enrolled during active disease. The donor label of this sample is uncertain.

The gene calls are TRBV21-1 and TRBJ2-7; TRBD1, as called in the table, went unchecked against the DNA. TRBV21-1 is designated a pseudogene. The CDR3 totals 13 residues. In DNA form, the CDR3 reads TGTGCCATGCGACCGGGACAGCGCTACGAGCAGTACTTC. Its protein is CAMRPGQRYEQYF.

This sequence joins TRBV5-6 and TRBJ1-4, with 12 bases fitting TRBD1. Germline V gene data show CDR1 as SGHDT and CDR2 as YYEEEE. The CDR3 has 16 amino acids. V lost 4 bases and J lost 5; bases outside the gene matches: 6. The CDR3 coding sequence is TGTGCCAGCAGCGGGGACAGGGGGCGCCCGAATGAAAAACTGTTTTTT. This gives the protein CASSGDRGRPNEKLFF.

The V and J genes are TRBV6-5 and TRBJ1-1, with D perhaps TRBD1 (5 bases). The CDR3 totals 13 residues. The germline V gene has CDR1 MNHEY and CDR2 SVGAGI. V lost 7 bases and J lost 6, with 15 bases in between. The CDR3 DNA follows: TGTGCCAGCAAGCTCGATCAGGGCGCTGAAGCTTTCTTT. The encoded protein is CASKLDQGAEAFF.

V gene TRBV7-8 combines with J gene TRBJ2-1; a weak D match, TRBD2 (6 bases). Germline V lookup: CDR1 SGHVS, CDR2 FQNEAQ. There are 13 residues in the CDR3. The V gene lost 2 bases and the J gene lost 10 bases, with 12 bases spanning the gap. The CDR3 nucleotides are TGTGCCAGCAGCTTAATTCAAGGGAGGGAGCAGTTCTTC. It is translated as CASSLIQGREQFF.

The chain joins TRBV30 to TRBJ1-2; D is unclear. The CDR3 contains 12 residues. V was cut by 7 bases and J by 1 base, with 10 bases left in between. CDR1 is GTSNPN, CDR2 SVGIG, per germline (reference sequence). CDR3 residues: CASPGDNYGYTF. Here the CDR3 DNA reads TGTGCCTCCCCCGGGGATAACTATGGCTACACCTTC.

This clone was seen just once. The chain has TRBV29-1 and TRBJ1-1; D might be TRBD1 (6 bases). The CDR3 spans 13 residues. Germline values: CDR1 SQVTM, CDR2 ANQGSEA. V lost 3 bases to trimming and J lost 2 bases, with 10 bases between them. The CDR3 coding sequence is TGCAGCGTTGATCAGGGGCTAAACACTGAAGCTTTCTTT. Translating it yields CSVDQGLNTEAFF.

The chain couples TRBV5-1 to TRBJ2-1; TRBD2 aligns across 10 bases. Germline loops: CDR1 SGHRS, CDR2 YFSETQ. The CDR3 is 17 residues long. The V gene end was trimmed by 0 bases and the J gene end by 7 bases; junction bases not matched to a gene: 10. CDR3 protein: CASSLAGGIAGGNEQFF. The CDR3 region has the DNA TGCGCCAGCAGCTTGGCGGGGGGGATAGCGGGAGGTAATGAGCAGTTCTTC.

This clone was seen just once. The chain recombines TRBV28 with TRBJ2-1; 14 bases are shared with TRBD2. CDR1 is MDHEN, CDR2 SYDVKM, per germline. Trimming removed 6 bases from V and 8 bases from J; junction bases left unmatched: 3. The CDR3 totals 14 residues. The CDR3 DNA is TGTGCCAGCAGCCTGGGACTAGCGGGAGATGAGCAGTTCTTC. This encodes CASSLGLAGDEQFF.

V usage is TRBV29-1 and J usage is TRBJ1-1; 9 nucleotides agree with TRBD1. CDR1 SQVTM and CDR2 ANQGSEA come from the germline V gene. There are 13 residues in the CDR3. Losses at the gene ends were 7 bases for V and 5 bases for J; bases not matched to a gene: 8. For the CDR3, the DNA is TGCAGCGGCCGGGACAGGGAGAATACTGAAGCTTTCTTT. This gives the protein CSGRDRENTEAFF.

The chain joins TRBV12-3 or TRBV12-4 to TRBJ1-2, with D possibly matching TRBD1 (5 bases). The CDR3 covers 11 residues. The V end lost 5 bases, the J end lost 7 bases, and 8 bases lay between the germline ends. The CDR3 bases are TGTGCCAGCAGTGACAGTGGTGGCTACACCTTC. This translates into CASSDSGGYTF.

The table lists this clone with a few counts. CDR3 residues: CASSPGQGWGNNQPQHF. The CDR3, as DNA: TGTGCCAGCAGTCCCGGACAGGGTTGGGGGAACAATCAGCCCCAGCATTTT. The V and J genes are TRBV27 and TRBJ1-5; 8 bases are a match to TRBD1. The germline gives CDR1 MNHEY, CDR2 SMNVEV (reference sequence). The CDR3 runs to 17 residues. V shed 5 bases, J shed 3 bases, and the junction held 12 bases outside the gene matches.

This CDR3 is CASNRPTNYGYTF. The CDR3 nucleotides are TGTGCCAGCAACAGACCAACTAACTATGGCTACACCTTC. The gene calls are TRBV2 and TRBJ1-2; unclear D gene. Germline V lookup: CDR1 SNHLY, CDR2 FYNNEI. Trimming removed 7 bases at V and 0 bases at J, with 9 bases between. The CDR3 is 13 residues long.

This sequence joins TRBV6-5 and TRBJ1-1; possible D gene TRBD1, 5 bases. The germline gives CDR1 MNHEY, CDR2 SVGAGI. Between the trimmed V and J ends, which lost 6 bases and 1 base, there was a span of 9 bases. CDR3 length equals 13 residues. CDR3 nucleotides: TGTGCCAGCAGGCTGGGGGGGAACACTGAAGCTTTCTTT. The encoded protein is CASRLGGNTEAFF.

This clone was recorded a few times. The rearrangement uses TRBV12-3 or TRBV12-4 and TRBJ1-5; D is undetermined. Trimming shortened V by 3 bases and J by 5 bases, and 8 bases separated the two germline ends. CDR3 length equals 13 residues. Written as DNA, the CDR3 is TGTGCCAGCAGTTTTGGCACGCATCAGCCCCAGCATTTT. Translating it yields CASSFGTHQPQHF.

The CDR3 loop reads CASSISGRGNEQFF. The CDR3, as DNA: TGTGCCAGCTCCATTAGCGGGAGGGGAAATGAGCAGTTCTTC. This chain joins TRBV18 and TRBJ2-1, with TRBD2 matching 11 bases. Per germline, CDR1 KGHSH and CDR2 LQKENI. With V trimmed by 6 bases and J by 7 bases, 5 bases remained unmatched. The CDR3 covers 14 residues.

V and J are TRBV7-2 and TRBJ1-5; D call uncertain. Germline V gene data show CDR1 as SGHTA and CDR2 as FQGNSA. CDR3 size: 14 residues. V gave up 5 bases and J gave up 1 base, with 9 bases separating them. CDR3 sequence reads: CASSPEGSNQPQHF. The CDR3 nucleotides read TGTGCCAGCAGCCCAGAGGGCAGCAATCAGCCCCAGCATTTT.

The chain links TRBV6-5 to TRBJ1-5; weak D call: TRBD1 (6 bases). V was pared by 6 bases and J by 1 base, with 10 bases between. This CDR3 has 14 residues. Germline lookup yields CDR1 MNHEY and CDR2 SVGAGI. CDR3 nucleotide sequence: TGTGCCAGCAGGACAGGATCGAGCAATCAGCCCCAGCATTTT. It translates to CASRTGSSNQPQHF.

CDR3 sequence: CASRGHRSGELFF. As DNA, the CDR3 is TGTGCCAGCAGGGGACACCGCTCCGGGGAGCTGTTTTTT. The chain has TRBV28 and TRBJ2-2, with a weak D call TRBD1 (6 bases). Trimming pared 6 bases from V and 6 bases from J, leaving 11 bases between. This CDR3 is built from 13 residues. The germline CDR1 and CDR2 sequences are MDHEN and SYDVKM.

This chain connects TRBV5-1 to TRBJ2-1; D is perhaps TRBD1 (6 bases). With 3 bases removed from V and 0 bases from J, the gap between germline ends came to 13 bases. From germline, CDR1 is SGHRS and CDR2 YFSETQ. The CDR3 has 16 amino acids. CDR3 residues: CASSSPTGVSYNEQFF. In nucleotides, the CDR3 is TGCGCCAGCAGCTCACCGACAGGTGTCTCCTACAATGAGCAGTTCTTC.

This chain joins TRBV7-2 and TRBJ2-7; 9 positions match TRBD2. The trim removed 4 bases at V and 1 base at J, leaving 5 bases unmatched. Germline loops: CDR1 SGHTA, CDR2 FQGNSA. CDR3 length: 15 amino acids. CDR3 in DNA: TGTGCCAGCAGCTCCCAAAGCGGGAGGTCCTACGAGCAGTACTTC. Residues: CASSSQSGRSYEQYF.

The rearrangement uses TRBV28 and TRBJ2-7, with 15 bases identical to TRBD2. Per the germline V gene, CDR1 is MDHEN and CDR2 is SYDVKM. This CDR3 is built from 18 residues. After removal of 2 bases from V and 1 base from J, the junction contained 6 bases not matched to a gene. CDR3 DNA: TGTGCCAGCAGTTTACGGGGACTAGCGGGAGGTAGGTCCTACGAGCAGTACTTC. It yields the protein CASSLRGLAGGRSYEQYF.

This clone has more than one count but fewer than ten. The V call is TRBV7-2, the J call TRBJ1-2; a possible D gene is TRBD1 (5 bases). The germline V and J ends were trimmed by 5 bases and 5 bases, with 12 bases remaining between them. The CDR3 consists of 13 residues. CDR1 and CDR2 (germline): SGHTA, FQGNSA. The CDR3 region is CASSRDRSYGYTF. For the CDR3, the DNA is TGTGCCAGCAGCCGAGACAGAAGTTATGGCTACACCTTC.

V and J are TRBV6-2 or TRBV6-3 and TRBJ2-1; TRBD2 matches 9 bases. Looked up from germline, CDR1 is MNHEY and CDR2 is SVGEGT. V shed 4 bases and J 6 bases; nucleotides not matched to a gene: 4. This CDR3 has 14 residues. The DNA for the CDR3 is TGTGCCAGCAGTTCCGGCGGGAGGGCCAATGAGCAGTTCTTC. Translating it yields CASSSGGRANEQFF.

This chain links TRBV5-1 with TRBJ1-1; no clear D gene. The CDR3 sequence is 15 residues long. Germline V lookup: CDR1 SGHRS, CDR2 YFSETQ. V gave up 2 bases and J gave up 0 bases, with 11 bases separating them. Here the CDR3 reads CASSLNPRVNTEAFF. The DNA for the CDR3 is TGCGCCAGCAGCTTAAATCCACGAGTGAACACTGAAGCTTTCTTT.

The J gene is TRBJ2-2, the V gene TRBV7-6; TRBD2 matches 11 bases. The germline V gene encodes CDR1 SGHVS and CDR2 FNYEAQ. CDR3 length: 18 amino acids. Unmatched junction bases numbered 14, after V lost 5 bases and J lost 6 bases. As DNA, the CDR3 is TGTGCCAGCAGCCGGCGGCTAGCGGGAGGAAGGTCCCCCGGGGAGCTGTTTTTT. As protein: CASSRRLAGGRSPGELFF.

The chain is built from TRBV19 and TRBJ1-5; no firm D call. Per germline, CDR1 LNHDA and CDR2 SQIVND (reference sequence). The CDR3 contains 12 residues. V lost 6 bases and J lost 3, with 6 bases in between. The CDR3 DNA follows: TGTGCCAGTAGGAGTTACAATCAGCCCCAGCATTTT. As protein: CASRSYNQPQHF.

J is TRBJ2-7 and V is TRBV2; weak D call: TRBD2 (6 bases). The length of the CDR3 is 15 residues. Germline loops: CDR1 SNHLY, CDR2 FYNNEI. Trimming removed 7 bases from V and 2 bases from J, with 18 bases in between. The CDR3 coding sequence is TGTGCCAGCACCGGGACTCAACCAATGACCTACGAGCAGTACTTC. Translated: CASTGTQPMTYEQYF. The whole variable domain, filled in from reference TRBV2 and TRBJ2-7, reads EPEVTQTPSHQVTQMGQEVILRCVPISNHLYFYWYRQILGQKVEFLVSFYNNEISEKSEIFDDQFSVERPDGSNFTLKIRSTKLEDSAMYFCASTGTQPMTYEQYFGPGTRLTVT.

The chain uses TRBV7-3 and TRBJ2-7; D may be TRBD1 (5 bases). This CDR3 is 14 amino acids long. Per germline, CDR1 SGHTA and CDR2 FQGTGA. Trimming took 2 bases from V and 0 from J, leaving 8 bases between them. CDR3: CASSLSTVSYEQYF. The CDR3 DNA sequence: TGTGCCAGCAGCTTATCGACAGTCTCCTACGAGCAGTACTTC.